The 8 T cell receptor beta chains in this list originate from one sample, sequenced in a study of blood T cell repertoires in COVID-19. Only in-frame clones appear in the TCRdb table, and some are missing; sequencing was by immunoSEQ multiplex PCR. The sample shows more than 250,000 clones, approximately 90% of them seen only once. Sequencing used PBMCs or T cells enriched from blood (not recorded which). These receptors came from a woman younger than 30 who had recovered from COVID-19.

The chain employs TRBV30 and TRBJ2-3, with a tentative D call TRBD2 (7 bases). V was cut by 5 bases and J by 8 bases, with 17 bases left in between. The CDR3 is 13 residues long. CDR1 GTSNPN and CDR2 SVGIG come from the germline V gene (reference sequence). DNA for the CDR3: TGTGCCTGGCAAGCGGGGAAGGGGGGTACGCAGTATTTT. Translating it yields CAWQAGKGGTQYF. Complete variable domain (other parts from reference TRBV30 and TRBJ2-3): SQTIHQWPATLVQPVGSPLSLECTVEGTSNPNLYWYRQAAGRGLQLLFYSVGIGQISSEVPQNLSASRPQDRQFILSSKKLLLSDSGFYLCAWQAGKGGTQYFGPGTRLTVL.

The V gene is TRBV5-6, the J gene TRBJ1-2; a weak D match, TRBD1 (6 bases). Germline loops: CDR1 SGHDT, CDR2 YYEEEE. With 2 bases removed from V and 3 bases from J, the gap between germline ends came to 11 bases. CDR3 length equals 14 residues. Here the CDR3 DNA reads TGTGCCAGCAGCTTTGGGGGCGCGGACTATGGCTACACCTTC. Amino acid sequence: CASSFGGADYGYTF.

The chain carries TRBV6-6 and TRBJ1-1; 8 positions match TRBD1. The germline gives CDR1 MNHNY, CDR2 SVGAGI (reference sequence). This CDR3 contains 14 residues. The V and J ends lost 4 bases and 4 bases, in that order; junction bases with no gene match: 5. The CDR3 coding sequence is TGTGCCAGCAGTTCAAACAGGGGGGTCACTGAAGCTTTCTTT. This translates into CASSSNRGVTEAFF.

This clone occurred once. This chain links TRBV7-8 with TRBJ2-3, with 16 bases aligning to TRBD2. The junction had 2 bases not matched to a gene; V was cut back by 5 bases and J by 0 bases. The CDR3 is 17 residues long. Germline lookup yields CDR1 SGHVS and CDR2 FQNEAQ. CDR3 region: CASSQGLAGGSTDTQYF. In DNA form, the CDR3 reads TGTGCCAGCAGCCAGGGACTAGCGGGGGGGAGCACAGATACGCAGTATTTT.

This clone was seen a single time. This chain connects TRBV12-3 or TRBV12-4 to TRBJ1-2; D is unclear. This CDR3 contains 13 residues. V lost 3 bases to trimming and J lost 1 base, with 6 bases between them. The CDR3 loop is CASSLAHNYGYTF. CDR3 coding DNA: TGTGCCAGCAGTTTGGCACATAACTATGGCTACACCTTC.

The J gene is TRBJ1-2, the V gene TRBV6-6; 7 nucleotides align to TRBD1. The germline CDR1 and CDR2 sequences are MNHNY and SVGAGI (reference sequence). V lost 6 bases, J lost 2 bases, and 3 bases stayed unmatched. The length of the CDR3 is 13 residues. CDR3 in amino acids: CASRRGRNYGYTF. The CDR3 DNA reads TGTGCCAGCAGAAGGGGGCGGAACTATGGCTACACCTTC.

This CDR3 is CASSLDRGTEKLFF. The CDR3, as DNA: TGTGCCAGCAGCTTGGACAGGGGGACTGAAAAACTGTTTTTT. This rearrangement joins TRBV11-2 to TRBJ1-4, with 10 bases matching TRBD1. The trim removed 3 bases at V and 7 bases at J, leaving 2 bases unmatched. This CDR3 is built from 14 residues. Per germline, CDR1 SGHAT and CDR2 FQNNGV.

This chain links TRBV11-1 with TRBJ2-2, with 8 bases identical to TRBD2. This CDR3 contains 16 residues. Germline loops: CDR1 SGHAT, CDR2 FQDESV (reference sequence). With 0 bases clipped from V and 2 bases from J, the junction kept 2 bases outside the gene matches. The CDR3: CASSLASGGNTGELFF. CDR3 nucleotide sequence: TGTGCCAGCAGCTTAGCCAGCGGGGGAAACACCGGGGAGCTGTTTTTT.